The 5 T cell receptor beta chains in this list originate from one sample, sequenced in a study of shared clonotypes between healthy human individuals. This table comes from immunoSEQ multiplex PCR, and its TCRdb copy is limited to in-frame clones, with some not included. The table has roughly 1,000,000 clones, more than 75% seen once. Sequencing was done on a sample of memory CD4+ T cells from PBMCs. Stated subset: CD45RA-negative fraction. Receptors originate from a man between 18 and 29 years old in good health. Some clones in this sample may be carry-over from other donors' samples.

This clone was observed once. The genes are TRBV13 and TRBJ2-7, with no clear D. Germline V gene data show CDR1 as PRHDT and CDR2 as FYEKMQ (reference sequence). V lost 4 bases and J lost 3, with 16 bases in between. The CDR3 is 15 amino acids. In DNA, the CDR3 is TGTGCCAGCAGCTCTGGACGGAAGACCCTCTACGAGCAGTACTTC. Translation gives CASSSGRKTLYEQYF.

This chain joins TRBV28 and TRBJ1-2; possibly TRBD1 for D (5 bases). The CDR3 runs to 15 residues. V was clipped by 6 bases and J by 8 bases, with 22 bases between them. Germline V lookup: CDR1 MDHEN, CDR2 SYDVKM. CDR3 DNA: TGTGCCAGCAGCCTTGTGGGGACTTTTATTCAAGGCTACACCTTC. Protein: CASSLVGTFIQGYTF.

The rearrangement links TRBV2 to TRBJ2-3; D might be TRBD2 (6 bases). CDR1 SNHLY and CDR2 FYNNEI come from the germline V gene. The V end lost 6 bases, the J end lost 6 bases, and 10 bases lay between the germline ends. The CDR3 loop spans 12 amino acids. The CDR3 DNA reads TGTGCCAGCAGATGGGAGGCCGATACGCAGTATTTT. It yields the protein CASRWEADTQYF.

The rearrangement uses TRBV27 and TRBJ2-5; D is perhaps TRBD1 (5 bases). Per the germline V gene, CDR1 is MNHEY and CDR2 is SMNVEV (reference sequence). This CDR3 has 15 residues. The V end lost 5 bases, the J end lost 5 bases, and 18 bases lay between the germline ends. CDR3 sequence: CASSPLSPPGETQYF. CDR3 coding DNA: TGTGCCAGCAGTCCCTTGAGCCCCCCAGGGGAGACCCAGTACTTC.

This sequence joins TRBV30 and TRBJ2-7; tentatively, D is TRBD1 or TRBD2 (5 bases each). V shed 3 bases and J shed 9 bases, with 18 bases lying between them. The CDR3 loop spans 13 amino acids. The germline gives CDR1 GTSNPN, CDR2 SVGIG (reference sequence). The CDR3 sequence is CAWREPGSPGQYF. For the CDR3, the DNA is TGTGCCTGGAGAGAGCCAGGGAGTCCGGGGCAGTACTTC. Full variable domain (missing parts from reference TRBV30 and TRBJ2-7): SQTIHQWPATLVQPVGSPLSLECTVEGTSNPNLYWYRQAAGRGLQLLFYSVGIGQISSEVPQNLSASRPQDRQFILSSKKLLLSDSGFYLCAWREPGSPGQYFGPGTRLTVT.